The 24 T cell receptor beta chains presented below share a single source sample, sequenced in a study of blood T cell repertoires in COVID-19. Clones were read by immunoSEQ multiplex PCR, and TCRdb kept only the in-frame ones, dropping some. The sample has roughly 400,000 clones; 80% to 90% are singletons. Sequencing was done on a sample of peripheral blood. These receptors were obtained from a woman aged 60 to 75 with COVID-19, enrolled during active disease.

CDR3 DNA sequence: TGTGCCAGCAGTTTAGAGGACACCATATATTTT. This codes for CASSLEDTIYF. The chain is built from TRBV28 and TRBJ1-3; D is undetermined. This CDR3 spans 11 amino acids. The V and J ends lost 2 bases and 8 bases respectively, with 4 bases between them. Germline V gives CDR1 MDHEN, CDR2 SYDVKM. The variable domain in full, with the rest retrieved from reference TRBV28 and TRBJ1-3, is DVKVTQSSRYLVKRTGEKVFLECVQDMDHENMFWYRQDPGLGLRLIYFSYDVKMKEKGDIPEGYSVSREKKERFSLILESASTNQTSMYLCASSLEDTIYFGEGSWLTVV.

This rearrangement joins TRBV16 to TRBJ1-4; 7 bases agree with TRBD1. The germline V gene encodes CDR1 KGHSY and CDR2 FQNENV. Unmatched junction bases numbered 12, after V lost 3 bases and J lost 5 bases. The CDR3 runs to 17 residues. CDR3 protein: CASSHRQGRGENEKLFF. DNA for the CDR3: TGTGCCAGCAGCCACCGACAGGGCCGGGGAGAAAATGAAAAACTGTTTTTT.

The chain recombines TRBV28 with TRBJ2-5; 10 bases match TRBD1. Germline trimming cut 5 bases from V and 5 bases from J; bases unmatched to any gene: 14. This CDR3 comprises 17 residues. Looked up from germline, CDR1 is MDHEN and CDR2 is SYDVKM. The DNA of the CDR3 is TGTGCCAGCAGTGAGACCGGGACAGGGGTACGGCGGGAGACCCAGTACTTC. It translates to CASSETGTGVRRETQYF.

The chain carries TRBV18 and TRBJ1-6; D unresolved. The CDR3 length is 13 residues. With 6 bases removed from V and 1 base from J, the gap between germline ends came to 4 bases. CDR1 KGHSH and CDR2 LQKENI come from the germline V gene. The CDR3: CASSSSYNSPLHF. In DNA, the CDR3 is TGTGCCAGCTCCTCTTCCTATAATTCACCCCTCCACTTT.

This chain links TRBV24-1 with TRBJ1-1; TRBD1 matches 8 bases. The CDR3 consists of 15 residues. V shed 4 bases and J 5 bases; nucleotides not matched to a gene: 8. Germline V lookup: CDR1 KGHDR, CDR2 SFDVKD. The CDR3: CATSDRTGPGTEAFF. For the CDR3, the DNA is TGTGCCACCAGTGACAGGACAGGGCCGGGGACTGAAGCTTTCTTT.

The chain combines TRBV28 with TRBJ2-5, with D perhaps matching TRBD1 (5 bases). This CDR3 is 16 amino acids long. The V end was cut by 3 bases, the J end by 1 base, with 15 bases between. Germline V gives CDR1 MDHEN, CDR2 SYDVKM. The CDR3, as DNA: TGTGCCAGCAGTTTGGACACGGACCTCGTCCAAGAGACCCAGTACTTC. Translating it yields CASSLDTDLVQETQYF.

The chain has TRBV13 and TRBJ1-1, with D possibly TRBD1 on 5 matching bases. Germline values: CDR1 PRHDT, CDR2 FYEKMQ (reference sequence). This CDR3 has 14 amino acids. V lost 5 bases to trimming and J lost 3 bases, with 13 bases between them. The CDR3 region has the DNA TGTGCCAGCAGCCCGGGGGTGGTCCACACTGAAGCTTTCTTT. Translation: CASSPGVVHTEAFF.

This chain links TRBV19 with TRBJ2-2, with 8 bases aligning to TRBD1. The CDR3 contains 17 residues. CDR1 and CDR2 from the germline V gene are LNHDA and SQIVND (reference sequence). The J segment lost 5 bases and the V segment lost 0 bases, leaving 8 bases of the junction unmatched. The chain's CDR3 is CASSIEGRGHETGELFF. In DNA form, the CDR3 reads TGTGCCAGTAGTATAGAAGGCAGGGGGCATGAGACCGGGGAGCTGTTTTTT.

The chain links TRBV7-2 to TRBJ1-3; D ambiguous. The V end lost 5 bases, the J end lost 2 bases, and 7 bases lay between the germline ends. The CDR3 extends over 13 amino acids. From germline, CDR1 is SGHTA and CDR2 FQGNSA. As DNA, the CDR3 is TGTGCCAGCAGCCCCAAGCCTGGAAACACCATATATTTT. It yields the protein CASSPKPGNTIYF.

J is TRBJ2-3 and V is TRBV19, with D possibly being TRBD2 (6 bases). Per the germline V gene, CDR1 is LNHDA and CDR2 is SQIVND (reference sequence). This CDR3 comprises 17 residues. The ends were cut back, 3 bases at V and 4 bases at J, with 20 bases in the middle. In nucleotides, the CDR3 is TGTGCCAGTAGTATGAGTGGGCTAGCGATGGGGCCAGATACGCAGTATTTT. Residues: CASSMSGLAMGPDTQYF.

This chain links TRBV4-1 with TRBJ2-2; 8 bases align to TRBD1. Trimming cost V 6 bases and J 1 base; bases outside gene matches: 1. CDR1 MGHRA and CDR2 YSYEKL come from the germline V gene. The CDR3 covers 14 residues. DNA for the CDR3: TGCGCCAGCAGAGGACAGGGGAACACCGGGGAGCTGTTTTTT. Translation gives CASRGQGNTGELFF.

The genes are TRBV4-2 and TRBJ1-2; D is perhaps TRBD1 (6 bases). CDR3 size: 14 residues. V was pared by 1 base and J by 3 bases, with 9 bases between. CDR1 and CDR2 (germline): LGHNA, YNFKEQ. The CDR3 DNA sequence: TGTGCCAGCAGCCAAGTCGACAGGTACTATGGCTACACCTTC. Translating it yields CASSQVDRYYGYTF.

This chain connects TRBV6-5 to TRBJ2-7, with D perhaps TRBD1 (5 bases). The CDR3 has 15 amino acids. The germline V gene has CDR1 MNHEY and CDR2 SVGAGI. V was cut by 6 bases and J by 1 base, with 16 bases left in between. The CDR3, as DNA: TGTGCCAGCAGCGGTCGAGGAACAGGATCCTACGAGCAGTACTTC. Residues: CASSGRGTGSYEQYF.

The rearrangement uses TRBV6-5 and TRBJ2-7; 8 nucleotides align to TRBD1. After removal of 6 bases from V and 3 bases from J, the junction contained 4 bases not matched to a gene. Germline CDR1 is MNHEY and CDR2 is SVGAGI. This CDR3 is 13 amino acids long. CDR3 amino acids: CASRRDRGYEQYF. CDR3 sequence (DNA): TGTGCCAGCAGACGAGACAGGGGCTACGAGCAGTACTTC.

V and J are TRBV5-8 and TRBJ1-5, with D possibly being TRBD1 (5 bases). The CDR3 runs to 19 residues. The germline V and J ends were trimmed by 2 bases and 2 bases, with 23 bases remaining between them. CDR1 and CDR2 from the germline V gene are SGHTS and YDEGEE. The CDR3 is CASSFVSGRNRAGNQPQHF. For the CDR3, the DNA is TGTGCCAGCAGCTTTGTGTCAGGGAGGAATCGCGCGGGCAATCAGCCCCAGCATTTT. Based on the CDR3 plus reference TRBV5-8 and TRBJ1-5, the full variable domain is EAGVTQSPTHLIKTRGQQATLRCSPISGHTSVYWYQQALGLGLQFLLWYDEGEERNRGNFPPRFSGRQFPNYSSELNVNALELEDSALYLCASSFVSGRNRAGNQPQHFGDGTRLSIL.

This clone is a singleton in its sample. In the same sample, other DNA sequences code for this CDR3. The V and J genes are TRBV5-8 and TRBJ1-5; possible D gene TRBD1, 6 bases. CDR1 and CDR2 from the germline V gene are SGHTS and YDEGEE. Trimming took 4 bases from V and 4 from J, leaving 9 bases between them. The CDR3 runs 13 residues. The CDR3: CASSLDRNQPQHF. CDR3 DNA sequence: TGTGCCAGCAGCCTCGACAGGAATCAGCCCCAGCATTTT.

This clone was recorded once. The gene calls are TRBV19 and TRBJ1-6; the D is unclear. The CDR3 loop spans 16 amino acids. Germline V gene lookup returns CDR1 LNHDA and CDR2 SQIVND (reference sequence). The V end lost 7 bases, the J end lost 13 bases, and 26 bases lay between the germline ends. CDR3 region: CASNPGGRASVLPLHF. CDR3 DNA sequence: TGTGCCAGTAACCCCGGTGGGAGGGCCTCCGTTTTGCCCCTCCACTTT. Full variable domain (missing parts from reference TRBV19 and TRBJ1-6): DGGITQSPKYLFRKEGQNVTLSCEQNLNHDAMYWYRQDPGQGLRLIYYSQIVNDFQKGDIAEGYSVSREKKESFPLTVTSAQKNPTAFYLCASNPGGRASVLPLHFGNGTRLTVT.

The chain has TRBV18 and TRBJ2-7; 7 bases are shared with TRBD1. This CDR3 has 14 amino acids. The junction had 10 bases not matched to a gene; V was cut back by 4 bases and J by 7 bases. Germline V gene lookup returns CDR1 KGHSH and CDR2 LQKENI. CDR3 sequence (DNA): TGTGCCAGCTCACGCATTCAGGGGGTTGAAGAGCAGTACTTC. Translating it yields CASSRIQGVEEQYF.

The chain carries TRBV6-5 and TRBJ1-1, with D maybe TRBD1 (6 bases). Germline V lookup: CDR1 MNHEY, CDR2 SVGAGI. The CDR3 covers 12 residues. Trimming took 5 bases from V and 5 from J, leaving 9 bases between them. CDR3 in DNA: TGTGCCAGCAGTCAGGGGCGGACTGAAGCTTTCTTT. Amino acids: CASSQGRTEAFF.

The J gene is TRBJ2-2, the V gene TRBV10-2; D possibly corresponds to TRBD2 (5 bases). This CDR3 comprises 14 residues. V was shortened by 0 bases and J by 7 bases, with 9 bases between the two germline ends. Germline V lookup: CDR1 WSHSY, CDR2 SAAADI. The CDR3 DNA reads TGCGCCAGCAGTGAGTCGAGGGCAAACGGGGAGCTGTTTTTT. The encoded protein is CASSESRANGELFF.

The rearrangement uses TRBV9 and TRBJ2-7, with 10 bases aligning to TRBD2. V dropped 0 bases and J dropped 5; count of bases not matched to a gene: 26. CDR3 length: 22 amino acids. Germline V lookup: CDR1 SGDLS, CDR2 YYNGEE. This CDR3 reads CASSVGGSSGGPERLGEHEQYF. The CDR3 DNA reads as TGTGCCAGCAGCGTAGGTGGTTCTAGCGGGGGACCGGAACGCTTAGGTGAACACGAGCAGTACTTC.

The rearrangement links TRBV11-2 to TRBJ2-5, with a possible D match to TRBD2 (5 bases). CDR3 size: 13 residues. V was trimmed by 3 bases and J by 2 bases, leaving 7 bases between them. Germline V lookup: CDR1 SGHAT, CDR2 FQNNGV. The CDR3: CASSLGEQETQYF. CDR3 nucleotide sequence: TGTGCCAGCAGCTTGGGAGAGCAAGAGACCCAGTACTTC.

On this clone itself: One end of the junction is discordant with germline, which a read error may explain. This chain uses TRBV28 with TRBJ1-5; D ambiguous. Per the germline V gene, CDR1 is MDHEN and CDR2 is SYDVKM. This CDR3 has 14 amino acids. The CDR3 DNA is TGTGCCAGCAGCCGGGAGTATAGCAGTCAGCCCCAGCATTTT. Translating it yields CASSREYSSQPQHF.

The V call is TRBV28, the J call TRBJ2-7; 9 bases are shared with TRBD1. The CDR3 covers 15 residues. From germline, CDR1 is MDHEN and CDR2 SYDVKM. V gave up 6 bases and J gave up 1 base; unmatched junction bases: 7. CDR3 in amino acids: CASSLGTGLSYEQYF. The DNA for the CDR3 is TGTGCCAGCAGCCTAGGGACAGGGCTATCCTACGAGCAGTACTTC.